This TCR beta chain was observed in a study of regulatory T cells in long-lasting Graves disease (dated by TCRdb to the early 2020s). In the study overall: In the newly diagnosed Graves' disease group, patients had been taking antithyroid drugs for less than 3 months. Persistent Graves' disease patients were compared with newly diagnosed Graves' disease patients by peripheral blood TCR sequencing and RNA sequencing. The study was registered as a clinical trial and conducted in China. A total of approximately 35 samples underwent TCR sequencing: around 13 from persistent and about 20 from newly diagnosed Graves' disease patients.

The time point label on this specimen signifies: newly diagnosed GD, antithyroid drugs for less than 3 months. For both TCR sequencing and RNA sequencing, RNA was extracted from PBMCs using TRIzol. The diagnosis of Graves' disease was made according to American Thyroid Association guidelines. Patients for the study were recruited at an endocrinology department in Xi'an, China. From each patient, 7.5 to 10 milliliters of peripheral blood was collected into an EDTA anticoagulant tube. Ficoll Paque Plus density gradient separation was used to isolate PBMCs, and no further T cell sorting was done. An Agilent 2100 Bioanalyzer and agarose gel were used to check RNA quality, while a NanoDrop 2000 measured RNA concentration. On the study overall, not on this receptor specifically: Sequencing and analysis were restricted to the TCR beta chain. Persistent Graves' disease patients showed lower TCR Shannon entropy and fewer highly expanded clones than newly diagnosed patients, suggesting clonal expansion. The small sample size was acknowledged by the authors as a limitation that may reduce accuracy. Preferential use of TRBV28, TRBJ1-2 and TRBJ2-5 was observed in persistent disease, whereas TRBV20-1 and TRBJ2-1 were favored in newly diagnosed disease. Peripheral blood alone was examined, since thyroid tissue, which constituted the primary lesion, could not be accessed. Persistent patients shared more public clonotypes among themselves (around 3,000) than newly diagnosed patients did (nearly 1,000).

The sample holds many counts of this clonotype. The target of this receptor is not known. Per-base quality was not reported, and no clone a single base away is much larger than it. Library creation used multiplex PCR. Sequencing used an Illumina HiSeq 4000. TCR beta libraries were built with iRepertoire HTBI primers and Arm-PCR amplification of CDR3 regions. Gel purification was performed on PCR products prior to sequencing. On the study's bioinformatics: Across samples, roughly 60 TRBV and 13 to 15 TRBJ segments were identified and used for gene usage analysis of CDR3 amino acid clonotypes. COPE and FqMerger were used to merge the filtered high-quality paired reads into contigs. Contigs were aligned with BLAST to IMGT TRBV, TRBD and TRBJ reference genes, and CDR3 was defined per IMGT. Clonotypes above 0.1% frequency were classified as highly expanded clones. Shannon entropy served as the measure of repertoire diversity, while the Gini coefficient captured V-J evenness. Clonotypes shared by more than one individual were considered public. The public reads were reprocessed in TCRdb via fastp at Q25 and MiXCR, keeping in-frame beta chains. Entries are consolidated by CDR3 protein sequence, retaining the most common genes and DNA. TCRdb, not the original authors, processed these V and J calls. In all, the sample holds roughly 420,000 distinct CDR3 sequences, and about a sixth of those were seen once. Roughly 10% of the sample belongs to the ten largest clones.

Reading the germline V gene gives CDR1 SGHRS and CDR2 YFSETQ. Trimming leaves V shorter by 8 bases and J shorter by 5 bases, with the junction holding 8 bases beyond the gene matches. CDR3 length: 14 amino acids, cysteine to phenylalanine. The only DNA kept is the CDR3, 42 bases in frame from the first base. These records were also assigned to another study, of T cells in Graves' hyperthyroidism and ophthalmopathy. The second publication reports: Stable Graves' hyperthyroidism was defined as no progression to ophthalmopathy during 18 months of follow-up. Hyperthyroidism patients were aged 18 to 65 years and newly diagnosed, with disease duration of less than 2 months. The study excluded patients with uncontrolled infections, other autoimmune diseases, pregnancy or lactation. Diagnoses were based on clinical symptoms, serum thyroxine and TRAb, thyroid ultrasound and orbital computed tomography. The TCR CDR3 was subjected to a first round of RT-PCR using the HTBI primer set and the Qiagen OneStep RT-PCR kit. Most expanded thyroid clonotypes (frequency above 0.001) were also detected in blood, suggesting blood repertoires may reflect thyroid immune responses. A model built on a 13 V-J signature distinguished ophthalmopathy from stable hyperthyroidism, reaching roughly 88% sensitivity and about 81% specificity in cross-validation and 80%/75% in testing. In validation, progression to ophthalmopathy was predicted by the model with approximately 67% sensitivity and approximately 78% specificity, a median of approximately 7.1 months before onset. TCR V-J signatures able to tell the groups apart were searched for in a discovery cohort of some 97 patients, of whom fewer than 45 had Graves' ophthalmopathy and about 60 had stable Graves' hyperthyroidism. Prospective prediction of ophthalmopathy was tested in an independent validation cohort of 18 to 20 hyperthyroidism patients and some 17 patients who later progressed to ophthalmopathy. The 95 to 100 discovery patients were divided at random into training and test sets in a 7:3 ratio. In six Graves' hyperthyroidism patients, the study also compared T-cell repertoires from thyroid tissue with T-cell repertoires from blood. Once sampling was done, hyperthyroidism patients were given methimazole at a starting dose of 30 mg daily, whereas ophthalmopathy patients were given high-dose intravenous methylprednisolone. Libraries were constructed in a second round of multiplex PCR, after which size selection and purification were performed. Libraries were sequenced paired-end with 100 bp reads on an Illumina HiSeq2000. SOAPnuke was used to process the raw data, with reads discarded if the reads contained adapters or uncalled bases, had a mean Phred below 15, or lacked an exact constant-primer or identifier match. COPE v1.2.5 was used to merge the high-quality paired reads, and each unique nucleotide sequence was defined as a clonotype. Clonotypes were aligned to IMGT TRBV, TRBD and TRBJ reference segments using MiTCR v1.1. The analysis included only V-J combinations with a frequency above 0.0001, which together covered 98% to 99.2% of the repertoires. The TCS score was defined as the ratio of F50 (clonal expansion) to E x V (chaos), calculated using BLOSUM62-based TCRdist between CDR3 peptides within each V-J. Welch's t-statistics and random forest reduced approximately 520 V-J features to roughly 13, which were used in a naive Bayes classifier (R e1071). No statistical method was used to set the sample size in advance, and investigators knew the group allocation. The paper describes TCR Vbeta CDR3 sequencing of about 140 peripheral blood samples, made up of 40 to 45 ophthalmopathy patients, over 70 hyperthyroidism patients and 17 progressor patients.

The receptor chain draws on TRBV5-1 and TRBJ2-1, with 9 junctional bases fitting TRBD2. The source was peripheral blood mononuclear cells (PBMCs), collected at new diagnosis, from a patient treated with antithyroid drugs. The source of this sequence is a woman in her twenties or thirties with Graves disease. Donor details come from another sample of the same person, matched by shared clones. The sequence in DNA is TGCGCCAGTATTAGCGGGAGCACCGACAATGAGCAGTTCTTC. The encoded protein is CASISGSTDNEQFF.